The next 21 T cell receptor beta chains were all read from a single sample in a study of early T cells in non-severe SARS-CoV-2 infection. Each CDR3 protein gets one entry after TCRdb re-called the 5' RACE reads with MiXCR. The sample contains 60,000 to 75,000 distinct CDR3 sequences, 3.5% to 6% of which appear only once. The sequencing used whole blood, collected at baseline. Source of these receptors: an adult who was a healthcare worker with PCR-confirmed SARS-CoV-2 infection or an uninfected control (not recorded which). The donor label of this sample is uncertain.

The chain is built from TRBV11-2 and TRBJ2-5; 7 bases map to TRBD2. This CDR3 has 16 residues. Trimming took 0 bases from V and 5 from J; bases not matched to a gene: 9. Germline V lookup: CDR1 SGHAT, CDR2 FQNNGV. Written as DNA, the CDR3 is TGTGCCAGCAGCTTAGAGGTCAGCGGGGAACGGGAGACCCAGTACTTC. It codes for CASSLEVSGERETQYF.

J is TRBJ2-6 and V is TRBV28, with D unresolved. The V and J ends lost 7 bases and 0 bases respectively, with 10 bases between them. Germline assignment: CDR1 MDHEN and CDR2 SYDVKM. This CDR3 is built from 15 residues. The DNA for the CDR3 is TGTGCCAGCAACTCCCCCGGCTCTGGGGCCAACGTCCTGACTTTC. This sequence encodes CASNSPGSGANVLTF.

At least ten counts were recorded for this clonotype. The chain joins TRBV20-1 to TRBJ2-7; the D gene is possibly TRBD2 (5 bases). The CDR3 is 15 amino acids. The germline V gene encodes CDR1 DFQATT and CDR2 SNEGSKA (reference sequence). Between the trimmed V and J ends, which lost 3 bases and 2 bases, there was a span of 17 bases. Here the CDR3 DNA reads TGCAGTGCTAGGTCGGCCGGGGTTACACCCTACGAGCAGTACTTC. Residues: CSARSAGVTPYEQYF.

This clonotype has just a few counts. As DNA, the CDR3 is TGCAGCGTTTGGGGCAGAGCGAACGAGCAGTACTTC. Its protein is CSVWGRANEQYF. This rearrangement joins TRBV29-1 to TRBJ2-7; D is perhaps TRBD1 (5 bases). This CDR3 is 12 amino acids long. V was cut by 5 bases and J by 5 bases, with 13 bases left in between. CDR1 SQVTM and CDR2 ANQGSEA come from the germline V gene.

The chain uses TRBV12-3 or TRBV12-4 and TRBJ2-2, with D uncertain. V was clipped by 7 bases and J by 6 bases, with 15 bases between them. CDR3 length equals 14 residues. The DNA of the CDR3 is TGTGCCAGCACCTTCGCCAGTCCCTCCGGGGAGCTGTTTTTT. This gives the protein CASTFASPSGELFF.

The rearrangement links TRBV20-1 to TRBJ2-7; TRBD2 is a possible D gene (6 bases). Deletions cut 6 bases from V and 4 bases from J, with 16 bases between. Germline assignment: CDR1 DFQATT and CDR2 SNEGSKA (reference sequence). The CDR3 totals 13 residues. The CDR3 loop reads CSAPKEGTYEQYF. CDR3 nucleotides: TGCAGTGCCCCCAAGGAGGGGACTTACGAGCAGTACTTC.

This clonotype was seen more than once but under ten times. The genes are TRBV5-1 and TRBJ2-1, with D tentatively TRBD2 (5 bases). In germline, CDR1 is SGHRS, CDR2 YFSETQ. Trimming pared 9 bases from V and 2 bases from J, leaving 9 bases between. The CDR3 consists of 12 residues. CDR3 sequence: CAIRRAYNEQFF. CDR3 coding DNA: TGCGCCATCCGGCGGGCCTACAATGAGCAGTTCTTC.

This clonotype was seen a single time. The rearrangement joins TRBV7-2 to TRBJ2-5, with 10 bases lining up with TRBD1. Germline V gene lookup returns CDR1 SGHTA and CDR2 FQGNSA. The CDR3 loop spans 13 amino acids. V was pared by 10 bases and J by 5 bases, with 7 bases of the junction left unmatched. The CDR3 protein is CAIRGQGRETQYF. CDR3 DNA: TGTGCCATCCGGGGACAGGGGCGTGAGACCCAGTACTTC.

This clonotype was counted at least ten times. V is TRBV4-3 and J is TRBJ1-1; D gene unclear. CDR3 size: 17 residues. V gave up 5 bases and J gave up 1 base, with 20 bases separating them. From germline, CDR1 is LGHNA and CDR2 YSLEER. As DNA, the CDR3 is TGCGCCAGCAGCGAACTCCGATCCCCAAAATCGAACACTGAAGCTTTCTTT. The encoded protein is CASSELRSPKSNTEAFF.

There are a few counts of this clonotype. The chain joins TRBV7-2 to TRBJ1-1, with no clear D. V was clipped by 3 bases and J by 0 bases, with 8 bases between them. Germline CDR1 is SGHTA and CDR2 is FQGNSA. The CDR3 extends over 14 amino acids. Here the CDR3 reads CASSFRSMNTEAFF. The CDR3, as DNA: TGTGCCAGCAGCTTTCGATCCATGAACACTGAAGCTTTCTTT.

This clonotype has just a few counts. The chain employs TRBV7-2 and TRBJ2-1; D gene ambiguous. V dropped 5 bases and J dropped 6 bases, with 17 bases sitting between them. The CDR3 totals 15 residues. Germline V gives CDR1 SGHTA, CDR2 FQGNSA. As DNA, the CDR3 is TGTGCCAGCAGCCTCAACCCGCGTGCGATCAATGAGCAGTTCTTC. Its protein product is CASSLNPRAINEQFF.

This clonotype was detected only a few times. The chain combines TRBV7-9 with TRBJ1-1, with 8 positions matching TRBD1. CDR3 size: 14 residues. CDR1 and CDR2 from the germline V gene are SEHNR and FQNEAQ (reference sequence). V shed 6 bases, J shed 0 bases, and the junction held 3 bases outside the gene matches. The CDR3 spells CASRRTGLNTEAFF. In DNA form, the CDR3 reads TGTGCCAGCAGAAGGACAGGGCTGAACACTGAAGCTTTCTTT.

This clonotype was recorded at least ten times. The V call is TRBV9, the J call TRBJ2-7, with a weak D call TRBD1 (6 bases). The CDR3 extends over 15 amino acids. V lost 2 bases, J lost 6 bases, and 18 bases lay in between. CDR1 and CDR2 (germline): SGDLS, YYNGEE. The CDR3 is CASSVSAGVSFEQYF. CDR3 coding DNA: TGTGCCAGCAGCGTCAGTGCAGGGGTATCATTCGAGCAGTACTTC.

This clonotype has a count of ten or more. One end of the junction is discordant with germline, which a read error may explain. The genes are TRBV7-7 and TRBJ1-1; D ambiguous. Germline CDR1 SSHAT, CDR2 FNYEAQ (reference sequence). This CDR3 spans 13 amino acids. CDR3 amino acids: CASSLERYTEAFF. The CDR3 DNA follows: TGTGCTAGCAGCTTAGAGCGGTACACTGAAGCTTTCTTT.

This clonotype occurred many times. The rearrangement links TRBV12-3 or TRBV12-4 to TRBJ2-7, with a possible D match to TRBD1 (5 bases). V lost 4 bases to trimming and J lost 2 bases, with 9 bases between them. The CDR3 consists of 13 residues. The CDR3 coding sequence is TGTGCCAGCAGTTCAGGGTCTGCCTACGAGCAGTACTTC. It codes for CASSSGSAYEQYF.

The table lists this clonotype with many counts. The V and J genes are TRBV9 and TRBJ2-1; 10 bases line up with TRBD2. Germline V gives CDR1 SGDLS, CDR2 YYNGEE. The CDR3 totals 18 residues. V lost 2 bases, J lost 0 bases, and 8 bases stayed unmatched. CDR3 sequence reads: CASSVSGGVPSSYNEQFF. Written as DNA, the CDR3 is TGTGCCAGCAGCGTGAGCGGGGGGGTTCCCAGCTCCTACAATGAGCAGTTCTTC.

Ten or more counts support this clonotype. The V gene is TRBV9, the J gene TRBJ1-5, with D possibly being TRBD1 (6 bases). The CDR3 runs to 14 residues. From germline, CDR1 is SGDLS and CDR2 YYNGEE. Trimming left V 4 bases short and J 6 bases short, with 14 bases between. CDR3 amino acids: CASSRAGGGQPQHF. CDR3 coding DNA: TGTGCCAGCAGCCGGGCGGGGGGCGGTCAGCCCCAGCATTTT.

In DNA form, the CDR3 reads TGTGCCAGCAGTTTAGGTGGACTTCGCACAGATACGCAGTATTTT. This encodes CASSLGGLRTDTQYF. This chain connects TRBV12-3 or TRBV12-4 to TRBJ2-3; maybe TRBD2 (5 bases). The CDR3 loop spans 15 amino acids. V was clipped by 1 base and J by 1 base, with 9 bases between them.

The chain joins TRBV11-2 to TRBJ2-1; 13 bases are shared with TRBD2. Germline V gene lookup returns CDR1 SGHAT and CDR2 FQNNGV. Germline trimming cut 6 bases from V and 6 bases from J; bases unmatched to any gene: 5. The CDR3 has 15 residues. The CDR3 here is CASRGLAGKSNEQFF. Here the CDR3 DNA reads TGTGCCAGCAGGGGACTAGCGGGGAAATCCAATGAGCAGTTCTTC.

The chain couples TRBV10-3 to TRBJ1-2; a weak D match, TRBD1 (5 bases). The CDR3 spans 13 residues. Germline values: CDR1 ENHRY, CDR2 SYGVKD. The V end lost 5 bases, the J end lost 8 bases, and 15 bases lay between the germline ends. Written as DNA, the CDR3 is TGTGCCATCAGTACTCCAGGGTATGAGGGCTACACCTTC. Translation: CAISTPGYEGYTF.

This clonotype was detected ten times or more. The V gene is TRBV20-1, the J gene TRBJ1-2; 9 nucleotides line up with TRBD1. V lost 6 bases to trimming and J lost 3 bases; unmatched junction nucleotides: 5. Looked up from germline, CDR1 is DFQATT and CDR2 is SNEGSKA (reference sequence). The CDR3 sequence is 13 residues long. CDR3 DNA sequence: TGCAGTGCACCGGGACAGGGAGACTATGGCTACACCTTC. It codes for CSAPGQGDYGYTF.